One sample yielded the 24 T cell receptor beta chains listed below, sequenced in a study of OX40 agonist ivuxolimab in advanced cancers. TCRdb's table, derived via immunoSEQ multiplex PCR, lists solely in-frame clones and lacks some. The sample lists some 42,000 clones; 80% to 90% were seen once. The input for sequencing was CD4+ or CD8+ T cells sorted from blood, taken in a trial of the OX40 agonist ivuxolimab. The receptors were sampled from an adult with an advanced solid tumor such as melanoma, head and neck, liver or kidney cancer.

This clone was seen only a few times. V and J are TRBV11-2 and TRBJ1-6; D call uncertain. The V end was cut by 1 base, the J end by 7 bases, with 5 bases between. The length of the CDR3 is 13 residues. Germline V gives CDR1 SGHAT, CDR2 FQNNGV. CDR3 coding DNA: TGTGCCAGCAGCTTAGGTGCAAATTCACCCCTCCACTTT. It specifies CASSLGANSPLHF.

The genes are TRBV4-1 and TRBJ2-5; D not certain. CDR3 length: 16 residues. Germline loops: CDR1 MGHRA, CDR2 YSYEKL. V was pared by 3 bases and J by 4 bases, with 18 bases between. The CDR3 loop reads CASSQGDLFGRETQYF. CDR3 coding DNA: TGCGCCAGCAGCCAGGGTGACCTCTTCGGGCGAGAGACCCAGTACTTC.

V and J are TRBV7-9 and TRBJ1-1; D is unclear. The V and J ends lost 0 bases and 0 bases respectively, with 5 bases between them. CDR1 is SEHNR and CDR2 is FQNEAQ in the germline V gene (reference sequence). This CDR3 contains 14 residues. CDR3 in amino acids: CASSLAGMNTEAFF. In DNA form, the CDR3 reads TGTGCCAGCAGCTTAGCAGGGATGAACACTGAAGCTTTCTTT.

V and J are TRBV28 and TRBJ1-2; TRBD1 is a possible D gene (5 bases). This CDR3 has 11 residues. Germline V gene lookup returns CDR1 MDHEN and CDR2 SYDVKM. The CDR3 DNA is TGTGGCGCGGGACCGACCTATGGCTACACCTTC. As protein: CGAGPTYGYTF.

CDR3 in DNA: TGTGCCAGCAGCTTCCCCGTTACAGCTGGGGCCAACGTCCTGACTTTC. It translates to CASSFPVTAGANVLTF. The genes are TRBV7-9 and TRBJ2-6; D not certain. Germline CDR1 and CDR2: SEHNR and FQNEAQ (reference sequence). The CDR3 is made up of 16 amino acids. V dropped 3 bases and J dropped 2 bases, with 11 bases sitting between them.

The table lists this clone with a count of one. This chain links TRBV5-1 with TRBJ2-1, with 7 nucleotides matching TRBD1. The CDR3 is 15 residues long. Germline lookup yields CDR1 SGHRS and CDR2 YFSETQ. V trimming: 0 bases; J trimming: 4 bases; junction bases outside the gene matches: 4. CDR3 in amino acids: CASSLAGTEYNEQFF. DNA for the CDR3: TGCGCCAGCAGCTTGGCCGGGACAGAATACAATGAGCAGTTCTTC.

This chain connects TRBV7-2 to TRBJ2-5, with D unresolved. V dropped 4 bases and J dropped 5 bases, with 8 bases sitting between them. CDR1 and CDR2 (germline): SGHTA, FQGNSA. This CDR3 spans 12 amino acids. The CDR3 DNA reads TGTGCCAGCAGCTCCCGAATGGAGACCCAGTACTTC. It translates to CASSSRMETQYF.

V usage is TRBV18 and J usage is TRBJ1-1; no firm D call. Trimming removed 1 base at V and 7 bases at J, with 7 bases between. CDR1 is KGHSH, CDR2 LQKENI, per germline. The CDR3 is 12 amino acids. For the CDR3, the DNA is TGTGCCAGCTCACCACGGCCGGGTGAAGCTTTCTTT. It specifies CASSPRPGEAFF.

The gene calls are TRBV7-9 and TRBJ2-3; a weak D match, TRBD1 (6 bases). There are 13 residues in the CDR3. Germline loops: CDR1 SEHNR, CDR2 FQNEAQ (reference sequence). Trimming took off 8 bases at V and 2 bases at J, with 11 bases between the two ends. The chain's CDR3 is CASDYRVTDTQYF. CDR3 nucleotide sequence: TGTGCCAGCGACTACAGGGTCACAGATACGCAGTATTTT.

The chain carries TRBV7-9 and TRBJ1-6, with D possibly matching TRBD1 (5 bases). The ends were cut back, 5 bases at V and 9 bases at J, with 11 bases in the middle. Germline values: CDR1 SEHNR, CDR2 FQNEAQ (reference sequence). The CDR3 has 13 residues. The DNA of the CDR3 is TGTGCCAGCAGCCAATCAGGGTTTTCACCCCTCCACTTT. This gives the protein CASSQSGFSPLHF.

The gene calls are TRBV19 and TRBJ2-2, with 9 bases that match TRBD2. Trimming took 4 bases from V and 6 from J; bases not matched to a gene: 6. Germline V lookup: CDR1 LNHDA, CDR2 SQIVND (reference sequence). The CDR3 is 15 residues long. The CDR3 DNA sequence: TGTGCCAGTAGTAATTGGCGGGAGGGCCCCGGGGAGCTGTTTTTT. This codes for CASSNWREGPGELFF.

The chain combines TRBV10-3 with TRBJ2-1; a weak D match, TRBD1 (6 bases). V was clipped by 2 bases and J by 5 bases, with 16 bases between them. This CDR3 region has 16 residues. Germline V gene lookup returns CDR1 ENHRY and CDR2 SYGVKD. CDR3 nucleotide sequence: TGTGCCATCAGTGAGAATAGGGGGACACCCAACAATGAGCAGTTCTTC. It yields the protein CAISENRGTPNNEQFF.

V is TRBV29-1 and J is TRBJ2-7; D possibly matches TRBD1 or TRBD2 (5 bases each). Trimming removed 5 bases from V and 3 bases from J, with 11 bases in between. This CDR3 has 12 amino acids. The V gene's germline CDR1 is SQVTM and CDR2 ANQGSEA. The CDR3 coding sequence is TGCAGCGTTCGTGGGGGAAGCTACGAGCAGTACTTC. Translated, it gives CSVRGGSYEQYF.

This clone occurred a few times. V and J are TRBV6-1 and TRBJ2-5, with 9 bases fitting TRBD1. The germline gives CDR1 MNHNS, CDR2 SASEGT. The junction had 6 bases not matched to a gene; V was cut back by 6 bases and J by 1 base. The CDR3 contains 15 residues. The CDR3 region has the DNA TGTGCCAGCAGAGACCAGGACAGGGGCCAAGAGACCCAGTACTTC. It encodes CASRDQDRGQETQYF.

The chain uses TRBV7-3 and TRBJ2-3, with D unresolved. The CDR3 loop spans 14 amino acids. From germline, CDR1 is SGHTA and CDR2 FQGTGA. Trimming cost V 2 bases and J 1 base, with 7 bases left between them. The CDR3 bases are TGTGCCAGCAGCTTAGGTGCGGGCACAGATACGCAGTATTTT. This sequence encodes CASSLGAGTDTQYF. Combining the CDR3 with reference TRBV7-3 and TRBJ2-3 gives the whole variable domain GAGVSQTPSNKVTEKGKYVELRCDPISGHTALYWYRQSLGQGPEFLIYFQGTGAADDSGLPNDRFFAVRPEGSVSTLKIQRTERGDSAVYLCASSLGAGTDTQYFGPGTRLTVL.

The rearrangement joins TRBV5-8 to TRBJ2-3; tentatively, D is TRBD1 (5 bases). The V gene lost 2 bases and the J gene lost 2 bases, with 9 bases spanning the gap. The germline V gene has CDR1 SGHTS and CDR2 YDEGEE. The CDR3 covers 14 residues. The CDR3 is CASSLGGATDTQYF. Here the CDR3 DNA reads TGTGCCAGCAGCTTAGGTGGGGCCACAGATACGCAGTATTTT.

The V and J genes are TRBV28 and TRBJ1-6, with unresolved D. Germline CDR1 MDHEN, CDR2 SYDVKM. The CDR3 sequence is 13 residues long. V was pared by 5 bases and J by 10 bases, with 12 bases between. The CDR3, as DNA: TGTGCCAGCAGTCTCCAGCAGTCCTCACCCCTCCACTTT. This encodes CASSLQQSSPLHF.

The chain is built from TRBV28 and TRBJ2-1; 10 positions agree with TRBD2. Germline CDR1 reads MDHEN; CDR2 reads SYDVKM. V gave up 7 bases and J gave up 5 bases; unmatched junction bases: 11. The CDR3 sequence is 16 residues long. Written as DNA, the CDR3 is TGTGCCAGCACCACCTCGCTAGCGGGAGAGCACAATGAGCAGTTCTTC. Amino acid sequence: CASTTSLAGEHNEQFF.

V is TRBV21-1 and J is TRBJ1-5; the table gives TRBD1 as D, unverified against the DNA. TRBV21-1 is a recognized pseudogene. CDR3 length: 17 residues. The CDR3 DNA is TGTGCCAGCAGCTCCTCGGAGAGGGGGACAGGAAATCAGCCCCAGCATTTT. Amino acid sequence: CASSSSERGTGNQPQHF.

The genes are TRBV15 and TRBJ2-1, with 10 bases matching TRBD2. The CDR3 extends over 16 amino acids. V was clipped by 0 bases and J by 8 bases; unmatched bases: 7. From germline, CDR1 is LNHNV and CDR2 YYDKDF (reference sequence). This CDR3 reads CATSRDLVAGGHEQFF. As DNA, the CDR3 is TGTGCCACCAGCAGAGATTTGGTAGCGGGAGGCCATGAGCAGTTCTTC.

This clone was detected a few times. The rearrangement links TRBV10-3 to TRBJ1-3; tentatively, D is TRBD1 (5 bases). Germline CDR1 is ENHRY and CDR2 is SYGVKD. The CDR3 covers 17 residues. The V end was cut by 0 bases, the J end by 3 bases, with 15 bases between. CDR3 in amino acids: CAISESFSGSVGNTIYF. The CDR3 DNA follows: TGTGCCATCAGTGAGTCGTTTTCAGGGTCCGTTGGAAACACCATATATTTT.

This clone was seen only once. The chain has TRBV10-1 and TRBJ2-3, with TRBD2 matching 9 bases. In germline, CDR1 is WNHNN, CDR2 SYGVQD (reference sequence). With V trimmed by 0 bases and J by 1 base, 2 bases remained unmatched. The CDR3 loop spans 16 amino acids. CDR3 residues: CASSESERGGTDTQYF. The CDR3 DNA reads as TGCGCCAGCAGTGAGTCGGAGCGGGGGGGCACAGATACGCAGTATTTT.

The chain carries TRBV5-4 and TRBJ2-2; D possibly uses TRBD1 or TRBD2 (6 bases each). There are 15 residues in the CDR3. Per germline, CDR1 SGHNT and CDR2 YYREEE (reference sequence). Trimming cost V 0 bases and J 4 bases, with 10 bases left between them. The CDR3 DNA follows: TGTGCCAGCAGCTTGGGAGGGGGGAGCACCGGGGAGCTGTTTTTT. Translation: CASSLGGGSTGELFF.

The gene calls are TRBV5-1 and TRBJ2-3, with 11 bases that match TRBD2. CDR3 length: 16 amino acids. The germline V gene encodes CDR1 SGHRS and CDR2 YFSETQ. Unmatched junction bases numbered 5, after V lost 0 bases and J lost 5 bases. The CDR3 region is CASSLALGLAGDTQYF. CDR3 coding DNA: TGCGCCAGCAGCTTGGCCCTTGGACTAGCGGGAGATACGCAGTATTTT.